Listed below are T cell receptor beta chains from one sample, sequenced in a study of blood T cell repertoires in COVID-19. Sequencing used immunoSEQ multiplex PCR; TCRdb keeps in-frame clones, though not all of them. Of 200,000 to 300,000 clones listed, roughly 80% were seen once; the top ten hold roughly 3.2%. Specimen: peripheral blood. The origin of the receptors is a woman under 30 with acute or convalescent COVID-19. CDR3s include the opening cysteine and the closing phenylalanine or tryptophan. D genes are given only for firm matches. For some rows the clone size is stated as once, few or many, or as a class when expanded; others skip it.

j_gene: TRBJ2-7
v_gene: TRBV10-2
d_gene: TRBD1
len: 12
abundance: .
CDR3nt: TGCGCCAGCCGGGACAGGACCTCCGAGCAGTACTTC
CDR3aa: CASRDRTSEQYF

j_gene: TRBJ2-1
v_gene: TRBV30
d_gene: TRBD1
len: 15
abundance: .
CDR3nt: TGTGCCTGGGGGCTCTACGGGACAGGAAAAAATGAGCAGTTCTTC
CDR3aa: CAWGLYGTGKNEQFF

j_gene: TRBJ2-1
v_gene: TRBV30
d_gene: TRBD2
len: 16
abundance: .
CDR3nt: TGTGCCTGGACATCCCCCGGGACTAGAAACTACAATGAGCAGTTCTTC
CDR3aa: CAWTSPGTRNYNEQFF

j_gene: TRBJ2-1
v_gene: TRBV19
d_gene: TRBD1
len: 16
abundance: .
CDR3nt: TGTGCCAGTAGCAACCCGGGACAGGGGGCGCCCAATGAGCAGTTCTTC
CDR3aa: CASSNPGQGAPNEQFF

j_gene: TRBJ1-2
v_gene: TRBV5-6
d_gene: TRBD1
len: 14
abundance: .
CDR3nt: TGTGCCAGCAGCCCGCTGGACAGGGGATTGGGCTACACCTTC
CDR3aa: CASSPLDRGLGYTF

j_gene: TRBJ1-2
v_gene: TRBV7-2
d_gene: TRBD1
len: 15
abundance: .
CDR3nt: TGTGCCAGCAGCTTAGCGATCGACAGGGGGGATGGCTACACCTTC
CDR3aa: CASSLAIDRGDGYTF

j_gene: TRBJ1-6
v_gene: TRBV19
d_gene: .
len: 13
abundance: few
CDR3nt: TGTGCCAGTAGTCTCCGGGACACTCGACCCCTCCACTTT
CDR3aa: CASSLRDTRPLHF

j_gene: TRBJ1-2
v_gene: TRBV2
d_gene: TRBD1
len: 14
abundance: few
CDR3nt: TGTGCCAGCAAGGGAGCAGGGGGCTATATTGGCTACACCTTC
CDR3aa: CASKGAGGYIGYTF

j_gene: TRBJ1-1
v_gene: TRBV4-3
d_gene: .
len: 14
abundance: .
CDR3nt: TGCGCCAGCAGCCAATTACAGAGGAACACTGAAGCTTTCTTT
CDR3aa: CASSQLQRNTEAFF

j_gene: TRBJ1-6
v_gene: TRBV28
d_gene: .
len: 16
abundance: few
CDR3nt: TGTGCCAGCAGTTTAATCGGGGGGGTTTTGGGTTCACCCCTCCACTTT
CDR3aa: CASSLIGGVLGSPLHF

j_gene: TRBJ2-5
v_gene: TRBV7-8
d_gene: .
len: 12
abundance: .
CDR3nt: TGTGCCAGCAGCTCGGGTTCGGAGACCCAGTACTTC
CDR3aa: CASSSGSETQYF

j_gene: TRBJ1-3
v_gene: TRBV3-1/TRBV3-2
d_gene: TRBD1
len: 15
abundance: .
CDR3nt: TGTGCCAGCAGCCATGGACAGGCTCCTGGAAACACCATATATTTT
CDR3aa: CASSHGQAPGNTIYF

j_gene: TRBJ2-7
v_gene: TRBV25-1
d_gene: TRBD1
len: 13
abundance: .
CDR3nt: TGTGCCAGCTATTCCGACAGGGCCTACGAGCAGTACTTC
CDR3aa: CASYSDRAYEQYF

j_gene: TRBJ2-6
v_gene: TRBV7-3
d_gene: TRBD2
len: 18
abundance: .
CDR3nt: TGTGCCAGCAGCTTATCTAGCGGGCGAGACTCTGGGGCCAACGTCCTGACTTTC
CDR3aa: CASSLSSGRDSGANVLTF

j_gene: TRBJ1-2
v_gene: TRBV5-6
d_gene: .
len: 15
abundance: .
CDR3nt: TGTGCCAGCAGCTGGGGGACTGCGGGTTCCTATGGCTACACCTTC
CDR3aa: CASSWGTAGSYGYTF

j_gene: TRBJ1-1
v_gene: TRBV29-1
d_gene: .
len: 10
abundance: .
CDR3nt: TGCAGCGTTCGGTCAACTGAAGCTTTCTTT
CDR3aa: CSVRSTEAFF

j_gene: TRBJ1-5
v_gene: TRBV27
d_gene: .
len: 14
abundance: .
CDR3nt: TGTGCCAGCAGTATAAGACAGGTTCCTCAGCCCCAGCATTTT
CDR3aa: CASSIRQVPQPQHF

j_gene: TRBJ1-2
v_gene: TRBV27
d_gene: TRBD1
len: 15
abundance: .
CDR3nt: TGTGCCAGCAGTTTAGACAGGGAATATCACTATGGCTACACCTTC
CDR3aa: CASSLDREYHYGYTF

j_gene: TRBJ2-1
v_gene: TRBV19
d_gene: TRBD2
len: 15
abundance: .
CDR3nt: TGTGCCAGTAGCGGGGGACTAGCGGTTTACAATGAGCAGTTCTTC
CDR3aa: CASSGGLAVYNEQFF

j_gene: TRBJ1-5
v_gene: TRBV4-3
d_gene: .
len: 15
abundance: .
CDR3nt: TGCGCCAGCAGCCAAGATTGGGTCGGGAATCAGCCCCAGCATTTT
CDR3aa: CASSQDWVGNQPQHF

j_gene: TRBJ2-1
v_gene: TRBV7-8
d_gene: TRBD2
len: 19
abundance: .
CDR3nt: TGTGCCAGCAGCAACGGACTAGCGGGATCCATGAGTTTTTACAATGAGCAGTTCTTC
CDR3aa: CASSNGLAGSMSFYNEQFF

j_gene: TRBJ2-2
v_gene: TRBV6-2/TRBV6-3
d_gene: TRBD1
len: 15
abundance: .
CDR3nt: TGTGCCAGCAGTCAGACAGGGCGCGACACCGGGGAGCTGTTTTTT
CDR3aa: CASSQTGRDTGELFF

j_gene: TRBJ2-7
v_gene: TRBV19
d_gene: .
len: 15
abundance: .
CDR3nt: TGTGCCAGTAGCGAAAGGTACAGGTCCACCTACGAGCAGTACTTC
CDR3aa: CASSERYRSTYEQYF

j_gene: TRBJ2-7
v_gene: TRBV9
d_gene: TRBD1
len: 12
abundance: .
CDR3nt: TGTGCCAGCAGCGGACAGGGGAACGAGCAGTACTTC
CDR3aa: CASSGQGNEQYF

j_gene: TRBJ2-7
v_gene: TRBV5-1
d_gene: TRBD2
len: 15
abundance: .
CDR3nt: TGCGCCAGCAGCCAAGCTAGCGGGAGTACCTACGAGCAGTACTTC
CDR3aa: CASSQASGSTYEQYF

j_gene: TRBJ2-3
v_gene: TRBV15
d_gene: .
len: 15
abundance: once
CDR3nt: TGTGCCACCAGCGCCGGGACTTTGGGCACAGATACGCAGTATTTT
CDR3aa: CATSAGTLGTDTQYF

j_gene: TRBJ2-2
v_gene: TRBV4-3
d_gene: .
len: 14
abundance: .
CDR3nt: TGCGCCAGCAGACCCGAGCCAGGGGCCGGGGAGCTGTTTTTT
CDR3aa: CASRPEPGAGELFF

j_gene: TRBJ1-2
v_gene: TRBV30
d_gene: TRBD1
len: 14
abundance: .
CDR3nt: TGTGCCTGGAGTTTAATGACAGGGGGCTTCGGCTACACCTTC
CDR3aa: CAWSLMTGGFGYTF

j_gene: TRBJ2-4
v_gene: TRBV14
d_gene: TRBD2
len: 16
abundance: .
CDR3nt: TGTGCCAGCAGCCAAAATCGAGCGGGAGTCAAAAACATTCAGTACTTC
CDR3aa: CASSQNRAGVKNIQYF

j_gene: TRBJ2-5
v_gene: TRBV28
d_gene: TRBD2
len: 14
abundance: .
CDR3nt: TGTGCCAGCAGTTTATATGGCGGGGGAGAGACCCAGTACTTC
CDR3aa: CASSLYGGGETQYF